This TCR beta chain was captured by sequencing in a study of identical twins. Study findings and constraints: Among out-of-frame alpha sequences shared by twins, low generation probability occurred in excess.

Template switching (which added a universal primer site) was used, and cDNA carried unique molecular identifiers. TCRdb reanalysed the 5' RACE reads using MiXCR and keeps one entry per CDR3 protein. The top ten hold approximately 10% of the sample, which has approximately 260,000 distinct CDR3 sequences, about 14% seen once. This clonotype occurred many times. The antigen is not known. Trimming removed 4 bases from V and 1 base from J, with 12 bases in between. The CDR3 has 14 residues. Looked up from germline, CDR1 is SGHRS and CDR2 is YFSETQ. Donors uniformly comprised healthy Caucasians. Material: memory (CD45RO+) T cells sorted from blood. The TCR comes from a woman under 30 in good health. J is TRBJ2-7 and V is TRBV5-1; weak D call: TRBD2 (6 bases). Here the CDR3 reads CASSVGSGSYEQYF. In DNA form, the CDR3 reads TGCGCCAGCAGCGTAGGTAGCGGTTCCTACGAGCAGTACTTC. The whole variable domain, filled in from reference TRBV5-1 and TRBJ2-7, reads KAGVTQTPRYLIKTRGQQVTLSCSPISGHRSVSWYQQTPGQGLQFLFEYFSETQRNKGNFPGRFSGRQFSNSRSEMNVSTLELGDSALYLCASSVGSGSYEQYFGPGTRLTVT.